This T cell receptor (beta chain) was observed in a study of T cells after yellow fever vaccination. Findings and limits, study-wide: It was a small share of clonotypes that appeared in both CD4 and CD8 compartments.

A single record per CDR3 protein comes from TCRdb applying MiXCR to the 5' RACE reads. The sample has roughly 140,000 distinct CDR3 sequences; 7.7% are singletons. This clonotype occurred many times. The antigen is not known. This receptor was obtained from a man aged 25 to 40 who received the YFV17D yellow fever vaccine. This specimen consisted of CD4+ T cells sorted from PBMCs, obtained 5 days after the yellow fever booster vaccination.

CDR3: CASSLGTVTDTQYF. The CDR3 nucleotides are TGCGCCAGCAGCTTGGGGACGGTCACAGATACGCAGTATTTT. This chain uses TRBV5-1 with TRBJ2-3; D gene uncertain. This CDR3 region has 14 residues. Germline CDR1 reads SGHRS; CDR2 reads YFSETQ. V lost 0 bases and J lost 2, with 7 bases in between.